These 31 T cell receptor beta chains share one sample of origin, sequenced in a study of blood T cell repertoires in COVID-19. This table comes from immunoSEQ multiplex PCR, and its TCRdb copy is limited to in-frame clones, with some not included. The sample carries 180,000 or so clones, approximately 89% recorded once. Sequenced: peripheral blood. The receptors come from a woman aged 60 to 75 with acute or convalescent COVID-19.

This clone is a singleton in its sample. The chain joins TRBV24-1 to TRBJ2-2; D uncertain. Germline CDR1 KGHDR, CDR2 SFDVKD. V was clipped by 0 bases and J by 0 bases, with 13 bases between them. The CDR3 sequence is 18 residues long. CDR3 loop: CATSDLPTGRPNTGELFF. As DNA, the CDR3 is TGTGCCACCAGTGATTTGCCGACGGGTAGACCGAACACCGGGGAGCTGTTTTTT.

About this clone itself: The sample holds other DNA sequences that translate to the same CDR3. This chain links TRBV28 with TRBJ1-2; TRBD1 aligns across 7 bases. CDR1 is MDHEN and CDR2 is SYDVKM in the germline V gene. V dropped 5 bases and J dropped 4; count of bases not matched to a gene: 4. The CDR3 runs 13 residues. The CDR3 loop is CASSPSGGYGYTF. The CDR3 bases are TGTGCCAGCAGTCCCTCAGGGGGCTATGGCTACACCTTC.

The chain combines TRBV7-8 with TRBJ2-3; 11 bases are a match to TRBD2. Germline loops: CDR1 SGHVS, CDR2 FQNEAQ. CDR3 length: 15 amino acids. The V gene end was trimmed by 5 bases and the J gene end by 2 bases; junction bases not matched to a gene: 3. In nucleotides, the CDR3 is TGTGCCAGCAGCCTTAGCGGGAGGGACACAGATACGCAGTATTTT. This sequence encodes CASSLSGRDTDTQYF.

This clone was detected only a few times. This chain links TRBV10-2 with TRBJ2-1; TRBD2 matches at 14 bases. The junction had 7 bases not matched to a gene; V was cut back by 5 bases and J by 7 bases. This CDR3 contains 16 residues. From germline, CDR1 is WSHSY and CDR2 SAAADI. The CDR3 coding sequence is TGCGCCAGCAGTAACTCCGGGACTAGCGGGAGAAATGAGCAGTTCTTC. This gives the protein CASSNSGTSGRNEQFF.

This chain connects TRBV29-1 to TRBJ2-7; D may be TRBD2 (6 bases). In germline, CDR1 is SQVTM, CDR2 ANQGSEA. The CDR3 consists of 14 residues. V was clipped by 4 bases and J by 0 bases, with 13 bases between them. The CDR3 nucleotides read TGCAGCGTTGCCCGCGGGGTGAACTCCTACGAGCAGTACTTC. Its translation: CSVARGVNSYEQYF.

CDR3 sequence: CASRPQGAGELFF. The CDR3 DNA sequence: TGTGCCAGCAGACCCCAGGGGGCAGGGGAGCTGTTTTTT. The rearrangement uses TRBV3-1 (or the pseudogene TRBV3-2) and TRBJ2-2; 8 bases are shared with TRBD1. This CDR3 has 13 amino acids. With V trimmed by 6 bases and J by 8 bases, 5 bases remained unmatched. Germline values: CDR1 LGHDT, CDR2 YNNKEL (reference sequence).

The chain has TRBV2 and TRBJ1-5; unclear D gene. This CDR3 is built from 14 residues. The V and J ends lost 0 bases and 11 bases respectively, with 14 bases between them. Per germline, CDR1 SNHLY and CDR2 FYNNEI. CDR3: CASSEAADRSAQHF. In nucleotides, the CDR3 is TGTGCCAGCAGTGAAGCCGCAGACCGTAGCGCCCAGCATTTT.

The chain combines TRBV5-8 with TRBJ2-1; 14 bases fit TRBD2. V was pared by 5 bases and J by 7 bases, with 8 bases of the junction left unmatched. The CDR3 has 16 residues. Germline CDR1 is SGHTS and CDR2 is YDEGEE. CDR3 residues: CASSMTSGRAANEQFF. The CDR3 region has the DNA TGTGCCAGCAGTATGACTAGCGGGAGGGCCGCGAATGAGCAGTTCTTC.

The rearrangement links TRBV15 to TRBJ1-4; TRBD1 matches 9 bases. Looked up from germline, CDR1 is LNHNV and CDR2 is YYDKDF (reference sequence). The V gene end was trimmed by 3 bases and the J gene end by 8 bases; junction bases not matched to a gene: 7. The CDR3 sequence is 15 residues long. CDR3 residues: CATSSLGTGNEKLFF. The CDR3 bases are TGTGCCACCAGCAGCCTTGGGACAGGGAACGAAAAACTGTTTTTT.

The chain combines TRBV6-2 or TRBV6-3 with TRBJ1-5, with 8 bases fitting TRBD1. The length of the CDR3 is 15 residues. V shed 4 bases, J shed 1 base, and the junction held 3 bases outside the gene matches. Germline V gene data show CDR1 as MNHEY and CDR2 as SVGEGT. Here the CDR3 DNA reads TGTGCCAGCAGTTTTCAGGGGGCAAGCAATCAGCCCCAGCATTTT. Its protein is CASSFQGASNQPQHF.

This clone occurred a few times. The chain links TRBV18 to TRBJ2-7; possible D gene TRBD1, 5 bases. Trimming removed 6 bases at V and 2 bases at J, with 11 bases between. The CDR3 consists of 13 residues. Germline CDR1 reads KGHSH; CDR2 reads LQKENI. The CDR3 DNA reads as TGTGCCAGCTCCCAGGGTTTCACCTACGAGCAGTACGTC. Its protein product is CASSQGFTYEQYV.

J is TRBJ1-2 and V is TRBV3-1 (or the pseudogene TRBV3-2); 7 nucleotides align to TRBD1. Trimming removed 5 bases from V and 6 bases from J; junction bases left unmatched: 9. The CDR3 runs 14 residues. The germline V gene has CDR1 LGHDT and CDR2 YNNKEL (reference sequence). CDR3 nucleotides: TGTGCCAGCAGCTTGAGGGGGCGCGGGCATGGCTACACCTTC. Translation: CASSLRGRGHGYTF.

The rearrangement joins TRBV28 to TRBJ1-5; D may be TRBD1 (6 bases). V lost 5 bases to trimming and J lost 0 bases, with 11 bases between them. The CDR3 has 15 residues. The germline V gene has CDR1 MDHEN and CDR2 SYDVKM. The CDR3 DNA reads TGTGCCAGCAGTCCCAGGGGTGGTAGCAATCAGCCCCAGCATTTT. Its translation: CASSPRGGSNQPQHF.

The chain combines TRBV4-1 with TRBJ1-4; TRBD1 might be the D (6 bases). Germline assignment: CDR1 MGHRA and CDR2 YSYEKL. The CDR3 spans 15 residues. V lost 4 bases, J lost 8 bases, and 17 bases lay in between. The CDR3 reads CASSRVGTSIEKLFF. The CDR3 bases are TGCGCCAGCAGCCGGGTAGGGACATCTATCGAAAAACTGTTTTTT.

A word on this clone: The germline gene is not matched at one end of the junction; a read error may be the cause. J is TRBJ2-1 and V is TRBV9; 7 bases map to TRBD2. Per germline, CDR1 SGDLS and CDR2 YYNGEE. The CDR3 covers 13 residues. The CDR3 sequence is CASSVTLAAERFF. The CDR3 DNA reads as TGTGCCAGCAGCGTGACCCTAGCGGCTGAGCGGTTCTTC.

The chain has TRBV3-1 (or the pseudogene TRBV3-2) and TRBJ2-1; 14 bases match TRBD2. Germline lookup yields CDR1 LGHDT and CDR2 YNNKEL (reference sequence). The ends lost 0 bases at V and 9 bases at J; junction bases unmatched: 7. The length of the CDR3 is 17 residues. The CDR3 protein is CASSQDTGLAGEAEQFF. In DNA form, the CDR3 reads TGTGCCAGCAGCCAAGATACGGGACTAGCGGGAGAGGCTGAGCAGTTCTTC.

The sample holds one count of this clone. The chain links TRBV28 to TRBJ2-7; 7 bases are shared with TRBD1. The CDR3 is 14 residues long. V was clipped by 7 bases and J by 1 base; unmatched bases: 7. Germline assignment: CDR1 MDHEN and CDR2 SYDVKM. CDR3 loop: CASTTTGWSYEQYF. The CDR3 DNA is TGTGCCAGCACCACGACAGGGTGGTCCTACGAGCAGTACTTC.

This chain connects TRBV28 to TRBJ2-7; the D is unclear. V dropped 3 bases and J dropped 0 bases, with 9 bases sitting between them. Germline CDR1 is MDHEN and CDR2 is SYDVKM. There are 14 residues in the CDR3. In DNA form, the CDR3 reads TGTGCCAGCAGTTTCGCGGTGAGCTCCTACGAGCAGTACTTC. This translates into CASSFAVSSYEQYF.

The chain links TRBV2 to TRBJ2-7, with D perhaps matching TRBD2 (6 bases). The CDR3 totals 12 residues. The V and J ends lost 10 bases and 5 bases respectively, with 15 bases between them. Germline CDR1 reads SNHLY; CDR2 reads FYNNEI. CDR3 region: CAIPGGEDEQYF. The DNA for the CDR3 is TGTGCCATCCCCGGGGGAGAGGACGAGCAGTACTTC.

Only one count was recorded for this clone. V gene TRBV9 combines with J gene TRBJ1-1, with D perhaps matching TRBD1 (5 bases). The CDR3 has 14 amino acids. CDR1 SGDLS and CDR2 YYNGEE come from the germline V gene. The V end lost 0 bases, the J end lost 5 bases, and 11 bases lay between the germline ends. This CDR3 reads CASSVGGTGTEAFF. The CDR3 coding sequence is TGTGCCAGCAGCGTAGGGGGGACTGGTACTGAAGCTTTCTTT.

The rearrangement links TRBV6-5 to TRBJ1-3; no reliable D call. The CDR3 totals 13 residues. V was shortened by 0 bases and J by 8 bases, with 8 bases between the two germline ends. Germline V gives CDR1 MNHEY, CDR2 SVGAGI. CDR3 protein: CASSYSISDTIYF. CDR3 nucleotide sequence: TGTGCCAGCAGTTACTCTATAAGCGACACCATATATTTT.

V usage is TRBV4-2 and J usage is TRBJ2-5; unclear D gene. The germline gives CDR1 LGHNA, CDR2 YNFKEQ. This CDR3 is 14 amino acids long. V was cut by 1 base and J by 0 bases, with 6 bases left in between. The CDR3 loop is CASSQVNNQETQYF. The CDR3 nucleotides read TGTGCCAGCAGCCAAGTGAACAACCAAGAGACCCAGTACTTC.

V and J are TRBV19 and TRBJ2-3; D remains ambiguous. Trimming left V 5 bases short and J 1 base short, with 13 bases between. The CDR3 has 15 amino acids. In germline, CDR1 is LNHDA, CDR2 SQIVND (reference sequence). CDR3 residues: CASSEAGVRTDTQYF. In nucleotides, the CDR3 is TGTGCCAGTAGTGAGGCCGGAGTCCGCACAGATACGCAGTATTTT.

The chain recombines TRBV15 with TRBJ1-2; no clear D. Germline CDR1 reads LNHNV; CDR2 reads YYDKDF (reference sequence). The ends were cut back, 1 base at V and 0 bases at J, with 18 bases in the middle. There are 18 residues in the CDR3. DNA for the CDR3: TGTGCCACCAGCAGAGTCGGAGGCAGGTTAACAGCTAACTATGGCTACACCTTC. Protein sequence: CATSRVGGRLTANYGYTF.

V usage is TRBV12-3 or TRBV12-4 and J usage is TRBJ1-1; D uncertain. The CDR3 is made up of 12 amino acids. Trimming shortened V by 1 base and J by 7 bases, and 7 bases separated the two germline ends. The CDR3 DNA reads as TGTGCCAGCAGTTTAGGTATCGTTGAAGCTTTCTTT. This codes for CASSLGIVEAFF.

This chain links TRBV11-3 with TRBJ2-3; a weak D match, TRBD2 (5 bases). From germline, CDR1 is SGHNT and CDR2 YENEEA. This CDR3 contains 16 residues. Deletions cut 5 bases from V and 2 bases from J, with 17 bases between. The CDR3 bases are TGTGCCAGCAGCCGTCGGACTTTTTTTACCACAGATACGCAGTATTTT. This codes for CASSRRTFFTTDTQYF.

This rearrangement joins TRBV6-5 to TRBJ1-1; 8 nucleotides line up with TRBD1. The CDR3 extends over 14 amino acids. Germline V gives CDR1 MNHEY, CDR2 SVGAGI. V trimming: 7 bases; J trimming: 5 bases; junction bases outside the gene matches: 9. Here the CDR3 reads CASKVNRGTTEAFF. In DNA form, the CDR3 reads TGTGCCAGCAAAGTCAACAGGGGGACAACTGAAGCTTTCTTT.

The V call is TRBV5-4, the J call TRBJ2-1; no firm D call. CDR3 length: 12 residues. Germline V lookup: CDR1 SGHNT, CDR2 YYREEE (reference sequence). V shed 4 bases and J shed 7 bases, with 9 bases lying between them. The CDR3 reads CASSLQENEQFF. The CDR3 DNA reads TGTGCCAGCAGCCTCCAAGAGAATGAGCAGTTCTTC. The full variable domain, in which reference TRBV5-4 and TRBJ2-1 provide the parts outside the CDR3, is ETGVTQSPTHLIKTRGQQVTLRCSSQSGHNTVSWYQQALGQGPQFIFQYYREEENGRGNFPPRFSGLQFPNYSSELNVNALELDDSALYLCASSLQENEQFFGPGTRLTVL.

This chain connects TRBV2 to TRBJ2-7; D perhaps matches TRBD1 (5 bases). This CDR3 is built from 13 residues. Germline CDR1 is SNHLY and CDR2 is FYNNEI. Trimming pared 6 bases from V and 6 bases from J, leaving 15 bases between. The CDR3 sequence: CASSWGGTSEQYF. The DNA for the CDR3 is TGTGCCAGCAGCTGGGGCGGTACGAGCGAGCAGTACTTC.

The chain uses TRBV27 and TRBJ2-1; 7 bases are shared with TRBD1. This CDR3 is built from 14 residues. With 4 bases clipped from V and 5 bases from J, the junction kept 5 bases outside the gene matches. Germline loops: CDR1 MNHEY, CDR2 SMNVEV (reference sequence). CDR3 sequence (DNA): TGTGCCAGCAGTTCAACAGGGGCCGACAATGAGCAGTTCTTC. Protein product: CASSSTGADNEQFF.

The V gene is TRBV30, the J gene TRBJ2-2, with no clear D. CDR1 and CDR2 from the germline V gene are GTSNPN and SVGIG (reference sequence). V lost 1 base, J lost 1 base, and 10 bases lay in between. This CDR3 is 15 amino acids long. CDR3 residues: CAWSASVRNTGELFF. CDR3 sequence (DNA): TGTGCCTGGAGTGCCAGCGTGAGGAACACCGGGGAGCTGTTTTTT.